The clone carrying this TCR beta chain was observed many times. Antigen: not known. Germline trimming cut 4 bases from V and 1 base from J; bases unmatched to any gene: 18. The CDR3 has 20 residues. CDR1 SGHNT and CDR2 YENEEA come from the germline V gene. The data derive from a study of breast tumors, draining lymph nodes, adjacent tissues. In TCRdb, the multiplex PCR reads were re-called with MiXCR into one record per CDR3 protein. Of about 100,000 distinct CDR3 sequences listed, over 20% are singletons. General observations from the study: Data only fit, rather than demonstrated, lymph node origin of most tumor T cells. Tumor repertoires ranked between lymph nodes and nontumor tissue in diversity, with V and J gene preferences.

Axillary draining lymph nodes of breast cancer patients supplied the node samples. This chain joins TRBV11-3 and TRBJ1-5, with 8 positions matching TRBD1. The source is a female donor with breast cancer. Some clones in this sample may be carry-over from other donors' samples. Sequencing input: axillary lymph node tissue. CDR3 residues: CASSSPFNAGGQGSNQPQHF. Here the CDR3 DNA reads TGTGCCAGCAGCTCTCCCTTTAACGCAGGGGGCCAAGGGAGCAATCAGCCCCAGCATTTT.